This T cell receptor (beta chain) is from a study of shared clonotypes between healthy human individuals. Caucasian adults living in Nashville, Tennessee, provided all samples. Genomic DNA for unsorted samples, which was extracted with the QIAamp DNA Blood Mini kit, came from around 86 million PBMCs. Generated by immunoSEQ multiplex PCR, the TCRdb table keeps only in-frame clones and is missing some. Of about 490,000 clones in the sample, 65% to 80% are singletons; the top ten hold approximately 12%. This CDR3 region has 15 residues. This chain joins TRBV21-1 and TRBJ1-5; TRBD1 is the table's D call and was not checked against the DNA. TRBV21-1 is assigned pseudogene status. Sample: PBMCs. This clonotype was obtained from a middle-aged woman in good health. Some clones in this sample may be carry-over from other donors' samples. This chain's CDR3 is CASSKDWASNQPQHF. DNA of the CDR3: TGTGCCAGCAGCAAAGACTGGGCTAGCAATCAGCCCCAGCATTTT.